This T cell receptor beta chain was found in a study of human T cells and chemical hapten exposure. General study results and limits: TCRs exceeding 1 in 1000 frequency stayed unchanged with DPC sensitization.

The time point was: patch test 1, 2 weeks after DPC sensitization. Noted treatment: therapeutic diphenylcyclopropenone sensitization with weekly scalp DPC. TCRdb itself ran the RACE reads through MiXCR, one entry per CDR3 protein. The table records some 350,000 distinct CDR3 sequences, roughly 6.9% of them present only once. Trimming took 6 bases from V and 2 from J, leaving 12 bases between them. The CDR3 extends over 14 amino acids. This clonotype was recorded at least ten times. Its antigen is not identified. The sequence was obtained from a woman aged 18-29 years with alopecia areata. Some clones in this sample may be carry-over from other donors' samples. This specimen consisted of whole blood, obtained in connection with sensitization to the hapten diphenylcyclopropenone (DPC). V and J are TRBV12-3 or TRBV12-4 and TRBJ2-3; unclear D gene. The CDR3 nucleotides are TGTGCCAGCAGCCTGGGGTCCTTCACAGATACGCAGTATTTT. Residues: CASSLGSFTDTQYF.